Each of the 22 T cell receptor beta chains below was sequenced from the same sample in a study of T cells in Graves' hyperthyroidism and ophthalmopathy. RNA transcripts provided the source from which TCR beta CDR3 regions were amplified. Using the HTBI primer set, a first-round RT-PCR was run on the TCR CDR3. TCRdb re-called the multiplex PCR reads through MiXCR, storing one row per CDR3 protein. The sample has hundreds of thousands of distinct CDR3 sequences; over 11% are singletons. The specimen sequenced was blood. The receptor set was obtained from a woman aged 25-40 years with Graves' hyperthyroidism.

The V gene is TRBV24-1, the J gene TRBJ2-2; tentatively, D is TRBD1 or TRBD2 (5 bases each). Germline CDR1 and CDR2: KGHDR and SFDVKD. This CDR3 spans 16 amino acids. V was cut by 5 bases and J by 0 bases, with 12 bases left in between. The CDR3, as DNA: TGTGCCACCAGTGGCGAGGGGAGAGCGAACACCGGGGAGCTGTTTTTT. Its translation: CATSGEGRANTGELFF.

In its sample, this clonotype was seen many times. V is TRBV5-1 and J is TRBJ2-2; TRBD2 matches at 9 bases. Germline V lookup: CDR1 SGHRS, CDR2 YFSETQ. V was pared by 0 bases and J by 1 base, with 1 base of the junction left unmatched. The length of the CDR3 is 16 residues. The chain's CDR3 is CASSLVAGENTGELFF. The CDR3 region has the DNA TGCGCCAGCAGCTTGGTAGCGGGGGAGAACACCGGGGAGCTGTTTTTT.

The genes are TRBV15 and TRBJ2-7, with D maybe TRBD2 (5 bases). Trimming took off 5 bases at V and 5 bases at J, with 16 bases between the two ends. CDR1 is LNHNV and CDR2 is YYDKDF in the germline V gene (reference sequence). The CDR3 spans 14 residues. The CDR3 bases are TGTGCCACCAGCGTCAATGAGGGCGGCAACGAGCAGTACTTC. Amino acid sequence: CATSVNEGGNEQYF.

This clonotype was seen repeatedly, ten times or more. The V and J genes are TRBV28 and TRBJ1-4, with a possible D match to TRBD1 (5 bases). Trimming stripped 5 bases from V and 8 bases from J, with 12 bases between. CDR1 is MDHEN and CDR2 is SYDVKM in the germline V gene. This CDR3 is 13 amino acids long. This CDR3 is CASSGAHSEKLFF. CDR3 sequence (DNA): TGTGCCAGCAGTGGGGCCCATTCCGAAAAACTGTTTTTT. The variable domain in full, completed from reference TRBV28 and TRBJ1-4, reads DVKVTQSSRYLVKRTGEKVFLECVQDMDHENMFWYRQDPGLGLRLIYFSYDVKMKEKGDIPEGYSVSREKKERFSLILESASTNQTSMYLCASSGAHSEKLFFGSGTQLSVL.

This clonotype was seen a handful of times. The genes are TRBV4-3 and TRBJ2-7; D remains ambiguous. The germline V gene has CDR1 LGHNA and CDR2 YSLEER. V lost 8 bases and J lost 7, with 18 bases in between. This CDR3 region has 13 residues. DNA of the CDR3: TGCGCCAGCGATAAAAGTACATCCCCGGAGCAGTACTTC. Its translation: CASDKSTSPEQYF.

The sample holds many counts of this clonotype. The rearrangement joins TRBV7-2 to TRBJ1-1; no firm D call. This CDR3 has 13 residues. The germline CDR1 and CDR2 sequences are SGHTA and FQGNSA. V lost 1 base and J lost 5, with 8 bases in between. The CDR3 protein is CASSLVEGTEAFF. As DNA, the CDR3 is TGTGCCAGCAGCTTAGTGGAAGGGACTGAAGCTTTCTTT. Filled out from reference TRBV7-2 and TRBJ1-1, the complete variable domain reads GAGVSQSPSNKVTEKGKDVELRCDPISGHTALYWYRQSLGQGLEFLIYFQGNSAPDKSGLPSDRFSAERTGGSVSTLTIQRTQQEDSAVYLCASSLVEGTEAFFGQGTRLTVV.

This clonotype has ten or more counts. The chain recombines TRBV19 with TRBJ2-7, with 9 nucleotides matching TRBD1. Trimming at V came to 10 bases and at J to 5 bases, leaving 15 bases not matched to a gene. The CDR3 is 15 residues long. Germline CDR1 and CDR2: LNHDA and SQIVND (reference sequence). The CDR3 here is CATNTGGDDIHEQYF. The CDR3 nucleotides are TGTGCCACCAACACAGGGGGCGATGATATCCACGAGCAGTACTTC.

There are a few counts of this clonotype. The chain combines TRBV10-3 with TRBJ1-4; no reliable D call. The V end lost 3 bases, the J end lost 8 bases, and 10 bases lay between the germline ends. Germline CDR1 ENHRY, CDR2 SYGVKD. CDR3 length: 13 amino acids. CDR3 residues: CAISDGDHEKLFF. CDR3 DNA: TGTGCCATCAGTGACGGTGATCACGAAAAACTGTTTTTT.

This clonotype was picked up many times. The V gene is TRBV6-1, the J gene TRBJ2-5, with TRBD1 matching over 8 bases. Trimming removed 5 bases from V and 5 bases from J; junction bases left unmatched: 13. The germline CDR1 and CDR2 sequences are MNHNS and SASEGT. This CDR3 region has 16 residues. DNA of the CDR3: TGTGCCAGCAGTTTTGACAGGACAGGGATTTGGGAGACCCAGTACTTC. This translates into CASSFDRTGIWETQYF.

In this sample, this clonotype turned up a few times. This chain connects TRBV18 to TRBJ2-4, with 7 bases matching TRBD1. CDR3 length equals 13 residues. With V trimmed by 10 bases and J by 4 bases, 7 bases remained unmatched. Germline loops: CDR1 KGHSH, CDR2 LQKENI. CDR3 coding DNA: TGTGCCACCACGGGGACAGCTAAAAACATTCAGTACTTC. Its protein product is CATTGTAKNIQYF.

This clonotype appeared many times. The chain is built from TRBV7-8 and TRBJ1-6; tentative D call: TRBD1 (6 bases). Germline loops: CDR1 SGHVS, CDR2 FQNEAQ. V dropped 5 bases and J dropped 7 bases, with 21 bases sitting between them. The CDR3 has 17 amino acids. The CDR3 loop is CASSATLSGTQNSPLHF. As DNA, the CDR3 is TGTGCCAGCAGCGCCACCCTATCCGGGACACAAAATTCACCCCTCCACTTT.

This clonotype was recorded many times. The J gene is TRBJ1-4, the V gene TRBV28, with D perhaps TRBD1 (5 bases). This CDR3 has 16 residues. V gave up 5 bases and J gave up 7 bases, with 20 bases separating them. CDR1 is MDHEN and CDR2 is SYDVKM in the germline V gene. The DNA for the CDR3 is TGTGCCAGCAGTCGCAACACAGGAGGGGTGGTTGAAAAACTGTTTTTT. Translated: CASSRNTGGVVEKLFF.

The DNA for the CDR3 is TGCAGTGCTAGCAAAGGACAGTTGTTCTACGAGCAGTACTTC. Residues: CSASKGQLFYEQYF. The V and J genes are TRBV20-1 and TRBJ2-7; tentatively, D is TRBD1 (6 bases). V was cut by 3 bases and J by 3 bases, with 15 bases left in between. This CDR3 is 14 amino acids long. Germline loops: CDR1 DFQATT, CDR2 SNEGSKA (reference sequence).

The J gene is TRBJ2-1, the V gene TRBV7-2, with TRBD2 matching 8 bases. The CDR3 runs 16 residues. Unmatched junction bases numbered 13, after V lost 4 bases and J lost 8 bases. Germline V gene lookup returns CDR1 SGHTA and CDR2 FQGNSA. The CDR3, as DNA: TGTGCCAGCAGCTCTACCTCGGGGGGGAATTTCGATGAGCAGTTCTTC. Amino acids: CASSSTSGGNFDEQFF.

The chain carries TRBV7-9 and TRBJ2-1; D ambiguous. CDR3 length: 18 amino acids. With 6 bases removed from V and 2 bases from J, the gap between germline ends came to 23 bases. Germline V lookup: CDR1 SEHNR, CDR2 FQNEAQ (reference sequence). CDR3 nucleotide sequence: TGTGCCAGCAGTGGTTCGACGTTAGAGACCGACCCCTACAATGAGCAGTTCTTC. It specifies CASSGSTLETDPYNEQFF.

This clonotype was counted only a few times. The gene calls are TRBV29-1 and TRBJ2-3, with 11 positions matching TRBD2. The V and J ends lost 4 bases and 4 bases, in that order; junction bases with no gene match: 7. This CDR3 has 15 residues. CDR1 and CDR2 from the germline V gene are SQVTM and ANQGSEA. CDR3 coding DNA: TGCAGCGTTGGGATAGCGGGAGGGCCATCAGATACGCAGTATTTT. This encodes CSVGIAGGPSDTQYF.

The chain couples TRBV18 to TRBJ1-5; D remains unclear. The CDR3 consists of 16 residues. Trimming stripped 6 bases from V and 2 bases from J, with 17 bases between. The germline V gene has CDR1 KGHSH and CDR2 LQKENI. The DNA of the CDR3 is TGTGCCAGCTCCCAAGACACCGGGGTTGGCAATCAGCCCCAGCATTTT. Its translation: CASSQDTGVGNQPQHF.

The chain employs TRBV10-2 and TRBJ2-5, with 8 bases matching TRBD2. Germline V gene sequence: CDR1 WSHSY, CDR2 SAAADI. V was pared by 6 bases and J by 1 base, with 7 bases of the junction left unmatched. The CDR3 length is 15 residues. This CDR3 is CASRGIAGSQETQYF. In DNA form, the CDR3 reads TGCGCCAGCAGGGGAATAGCGGGGTCCCAAGAGACCCAGTACTTC.

Comment on this clonotype: Since a much larger clone is just one base distant, this may be a read error. V is TRBV12-3 or TRBV12-4 and J is TRBJ2-1; D is undetermined. The CDR3 runs 13 residues. The CDR3 DNA reads as TGTGCCAGCGGTGAACTGGTCAACAATGAGCGGTTCTTC. As protein: CASGELVNNERFF.

This clonotype occurred many times. DNA of the CDR3: TGTGCCAGTAGCCTCGGACAGTACTCCTACAATGAGCAGTTCTTC. Translation: CASSLGQYSYNEQFF. J is TRBJ2-1 and V is TRBV19, with D tentatively TRBD1 (6 bases). The CDR3 loop spans 15 amino acids. CDR1 is LNHDA, CDR2 SQIVND, per germline (reference sequence). Trimming removed 6 bases from V and 0 bases from J, with 12 bases in between.

This clonotype was counted a few times. The chain recombines TRBV3-1 with TRBJ1-2, with D hard to call. Per germline, CDR1 LGHDT and CDR2 YNNKEL (reference sequence). This CDR3 has 15 amino acids. V lost 0 bases, J lost 8 bases, and 16 bases lay in between. The CDR3 protein is CASSQEPGTPFGYTF. The CDR3 DNA is TGTGCCAGCAGCCAAGAGCCAGGTACTCCCTTCGGCTACACCTTC.

This clonotype came up a few times. This chain joins TRBV7-9 and TRBJ2-4, with D unclear. The CDR3 loop spans 16 amino acids. Germline assignment: CDR1 SEHNR and CDR2 FQNEAQ (reference sequence). V was clipped by 5 bases and J by 0 bases, with 14 bases between them. CDR3 sequence reads: CASSASWRLAKNIQYF. The CDR3 nucleotides are TGTGCCAGCAGCGCGAGCTGGAGATTAGCCAAAAACATTCAGTACTTC.